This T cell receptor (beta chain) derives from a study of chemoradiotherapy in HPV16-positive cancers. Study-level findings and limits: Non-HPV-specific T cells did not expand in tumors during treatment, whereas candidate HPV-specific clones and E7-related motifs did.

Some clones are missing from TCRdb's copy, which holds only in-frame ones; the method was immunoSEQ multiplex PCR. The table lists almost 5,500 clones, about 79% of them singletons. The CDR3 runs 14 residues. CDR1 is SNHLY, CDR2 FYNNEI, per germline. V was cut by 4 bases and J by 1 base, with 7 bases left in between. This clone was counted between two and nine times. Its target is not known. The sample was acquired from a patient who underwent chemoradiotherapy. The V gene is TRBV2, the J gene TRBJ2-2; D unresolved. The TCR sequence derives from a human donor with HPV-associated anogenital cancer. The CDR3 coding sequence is TGTGCCAGCAGTGGAGGTGGGAACACCGGGGAGCTGTTTTTT. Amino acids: CASSGGGNTGELFF.